The clone carrying this T cell receptor beta chain appeared a single time. The target antigen is unknown. The germline V gene encodes CDR1 MDHEN and CDR2 SYDVKM. The V and J ends lost 6 bases and 1 base respectively, with 10 bases between them. The CDR3 covers 14 residues. The study ran its PCR with 60 Vbeta and 13 Jbeta primers. Measured with immunoSEQ multiplex PCR; TCRdb has only the in-frame clones, and not every one. This table holds approximately 38,000 clones, 75% to 85% found once. These data come from a study of cytomegalovirus exposure and HLA in healthy donors. Study results and caveats: Later on, an analysis showed TCR association rates differing by HLA locus, with DRB1 the most and HLA-C the fewest. Previously analyzed data showed that most TCR beta V segments were productive at a frequency of about 90% or about 30%. According to the study, 150 to 200 TCR beta chains were cytomegalovirus-associated.

The receptor comes from a woman younger than 30 in good health and CMV-seronegative. The sequenced material came from PBMCs. The chain joins TRBV28 to TRBJ1-5; no definite D call. The CDR3, as DNA: TGTGCCAGCAGATCTTTTCCCAGCAATCAGCCCCAGCATTTT. This translates into CASRSFPSNQPQHF.